Sequencing of this T cell receptor beta chain was carried out in a study of response to subunit inactivated influenza vaccine. With respect to this clonotype: The antigen is undetermined.

One entry per CDR3 protein results from TCRdb running MiXCR on the RT-PCR reads. This sample yields hundreds of thousands of distinct CDR3 sequences, of which about an eighth are seen a single time; roughly 10% belongs to the top ten. Study-level findings and limits: Each seasonal influenza vaccination, the authors suggested, recruits few new T cells.

This specimen was PBMCs from blood, taken on the day of vaccination. The clonotype originates from a man aged 50 to 59 who received an inactivated influenza vaccine.

The CDR3: CASSWAGGQWPQHF. The CDR3, as DNA: TGTGCCAGCAGCTGGGCAGGGGGCCAATGGCCCCAGCATTTT. This chain joins TRBV11-2 and TRBJ1-5; TRBD1 aligns across 8 bases. The V gene's germline CDR1 is SGHAT and CDR2 FQNNGV. The CDR3 loop spans 14 amino acids. V trimming: 4 bases; J trimming: 9 bases; junction bases outside the gene matches: 8.